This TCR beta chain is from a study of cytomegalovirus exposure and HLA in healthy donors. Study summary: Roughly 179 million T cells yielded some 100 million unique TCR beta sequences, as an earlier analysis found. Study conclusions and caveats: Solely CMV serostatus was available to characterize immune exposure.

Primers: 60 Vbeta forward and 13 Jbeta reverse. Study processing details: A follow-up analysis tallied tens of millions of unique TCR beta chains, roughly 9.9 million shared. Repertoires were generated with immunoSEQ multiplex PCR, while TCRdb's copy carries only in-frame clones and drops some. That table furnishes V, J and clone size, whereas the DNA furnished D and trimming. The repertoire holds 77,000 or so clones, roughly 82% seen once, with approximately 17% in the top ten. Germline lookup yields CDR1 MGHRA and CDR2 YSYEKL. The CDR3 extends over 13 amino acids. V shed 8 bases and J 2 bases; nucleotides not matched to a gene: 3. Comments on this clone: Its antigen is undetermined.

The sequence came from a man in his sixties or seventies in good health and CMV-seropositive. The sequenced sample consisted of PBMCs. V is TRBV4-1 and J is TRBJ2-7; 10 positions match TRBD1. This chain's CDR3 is CASPGQGAYEQYF. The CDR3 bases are TGCGCCAGCCCCGGACAGGGGGCCTACGAGCAGTACTTC.